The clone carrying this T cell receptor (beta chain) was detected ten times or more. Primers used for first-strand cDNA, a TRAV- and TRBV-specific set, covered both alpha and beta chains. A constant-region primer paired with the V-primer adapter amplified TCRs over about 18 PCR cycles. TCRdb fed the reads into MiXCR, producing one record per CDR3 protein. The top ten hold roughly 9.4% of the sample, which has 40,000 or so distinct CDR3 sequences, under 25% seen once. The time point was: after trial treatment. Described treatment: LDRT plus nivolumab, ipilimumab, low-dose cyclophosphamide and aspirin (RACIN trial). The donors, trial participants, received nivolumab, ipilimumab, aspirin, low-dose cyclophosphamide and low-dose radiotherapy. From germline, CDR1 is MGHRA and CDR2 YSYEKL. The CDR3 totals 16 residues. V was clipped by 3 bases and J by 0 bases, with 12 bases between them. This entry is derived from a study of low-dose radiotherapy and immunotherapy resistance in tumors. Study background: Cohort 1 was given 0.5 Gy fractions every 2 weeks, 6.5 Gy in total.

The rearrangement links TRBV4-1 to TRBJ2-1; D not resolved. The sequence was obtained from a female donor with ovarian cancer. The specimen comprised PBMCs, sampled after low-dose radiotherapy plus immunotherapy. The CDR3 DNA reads TGCGCCAGCAGCCAGGACGTTCTGAGCTCCTACAATGAGCAGTTCTTC. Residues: CASSQDVLSSYNEQFF.